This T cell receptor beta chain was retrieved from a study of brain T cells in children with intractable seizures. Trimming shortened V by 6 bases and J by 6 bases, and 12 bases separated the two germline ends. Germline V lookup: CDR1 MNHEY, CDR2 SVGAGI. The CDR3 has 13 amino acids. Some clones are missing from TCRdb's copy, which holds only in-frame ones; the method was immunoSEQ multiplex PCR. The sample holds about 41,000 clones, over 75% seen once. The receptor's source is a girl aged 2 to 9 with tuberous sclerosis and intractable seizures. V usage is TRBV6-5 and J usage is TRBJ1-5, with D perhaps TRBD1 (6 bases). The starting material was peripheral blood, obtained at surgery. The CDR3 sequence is CASSPSTGQPQHF. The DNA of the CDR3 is TGTGCCAGCAGCCCCTCGACAGGTCAGCCCCAGCATTTT.